The 28 T cell receptor beta chains reported below all come from one sample, sequenced in a study of blood T cell repertoires in COVID-19. Some clones are missing from TCRdb's copy, which holds only in-frame ones; the method was immunoSEQ multiplex PCR. Here the sample spans about 310,000 clones, 75% to 90% being singletons. Source material: PBMCs or T cells enriched from blood (not recorded which). Receptor source: a woman in her thirties or forties who had recovered from COVID-19.

J is TRBJ2-1 and V is TRBV4-3; 12 bases map to TRBD2. The CDR3 is 17 amino acids. The V gene end was trimmed by 0 bases and the J gene end by 4 bases; junction bases not matched to a gene: 4. Germline V gene sequence: CDR1 LGHNA, CDR2 YSLEER. In DNA form, the CDR3 reads TGCGCCAGCAGCCAAGAGTCCGGACTAGCGGGATACAATGAGCAGTTCTTC. Protein sequence: CASSQESGLAGYNEQFF.

This sequence joins TRBV23-1 and TRBJ1-2, with 7 positions matching TRBD1. TRBV23-1 belongs to the ORF category, with a function that is uncertain. V gave up 3 bases and J gave up 4 bases; unmatched junction bases: 8. The CDR3 is made up of 15 amino acids. The DNA of the CDR3 is TGCGCCAGCAGTCACCCCGACAGGGACCTCTATGGCTACACCTTC. This encodes CASSHPDRDLYGYTF.

The chain couples TRBV6-2 or TRBV6-3 to TRBJ2-2; the D gene is possibly TRBD1 (6 bases). This CDR3 comprises 18 residues. Deletions cut 0 bases from V and 3 bases from J, with 17 bases between. In germline, CDR1 is MNHEY, CDR2 SVGEGT. CDR3 DNA: TGTGCCAGCAGTTACTCGATATCAGGGGAAGAGGACACCGGGGAGCTGTTTTTT. It translates to CASSYSISGEEDTGELFF.

The CDR3 DNA reads TGTGCCACCAGTGGGGGACAGGTCACCGGGGAGCTGTTTTTT. Its protein is CATSGGQVTGELFF. The rearrangement joins TRBV24-1 to TRBJ2-2; 8 bases align to TRBD1. J gave up 4 bases and V 5 bases, and 2 bases lay outside the gene matches. The CDR3 sequence is 14 residues long. Germline-derived CDR1 and CDR2 are KGHDR and SFDVKD.

The chain employs TRBV9 and TRBJ1-3; 8 bases agree with TRBD1. Trimming took 0 bases from V and 4 from J; bases not matched to a gene: 9. The germline V gene has CDR1 SGDLS and CDR2 YYNGEE. CDR3 size: 17 residues. CDR3 bases: TGTGCCAGCAGCGTAGCGGGTCAGGGGGCCGGCGGAAACACCATATATTTT. Protein product: CASSVAGQGAGGNTIYF.

The chain is built from TRBV19 and TRBJ1-1; no clear D gene. The V and J ends lost 2 bases and 5 bases respectively, with 12 bases between them. Germline CDR1 LNHDA, CDR2 SQIVND (reference sequence). The CDR3 totals 14 residues. This chain's CDR3 is CASSIRREGTEAFF. CDR3 coding DNA: TGTGCCAGTAGTATACGACGGGAAGGGACTGAAGCTTTCTTT.

A single count supports this clone. This chain links TRBV6-5 with TRBJ2-2, with 8 bases lining up with TRBD1. The CDR3 is 15 residues long. Germline loops: CDR1 MNHEY, CDR2 SVGAGI. Trimming at V came to 7 bases and at J to 4 bases, leaving 8 bases not matched to a gene. The DNA of the CDR3 is TGTGCCAGCAACGTCGACAGGGGAAGCACCGGGGAGCTGTTTTTT. It is translated as CASNVDRGSTGELFF.

The chain uses TRBV7-3 and TRBJ2-6; 9 bases match TRBD1. Unmatched junction bases numbered 10, after V lost 5 bases and J lost 2 bases. Germline-derived CDR1 and CDR2 are SGHTA and FQGTGA. The CDR3 contains 18 residues. In DNA form, the CDR3 reads TGTGCCAGCAGCCTAAGGGGACAGGGTTCCGCTGGGGCCAACGTCCTGACTTTC. It specifies CASSLRGQGSAGANVLTF.

The V gene is TRBV28, the J gene TRBJ1-3, with D perhaps matching TRBD1 (5 bases). The CDR3 runs to 16 residues. Trimming stripped 5 bases from V and 2 bases from J, with 16 bases between. Germline CDR1 MDHEN, CDR2 SYDVKM. The chain's CDR3 is CASSPRQPVTGNTIYF. The CDR3 nucleotides are TGTGCCAGCAGTCCCCGACAGCCCGTCACTGGAAACACCATATATTTT. Variable domain in full (rest from reference TRBV28 and TRBJ1-3): DVKVTQSSRYLVKRTGEKVFLECVQDMDHENMFWYRQDPGLGLRLIYFSYDVKMKEKGDIPEGYSVSREKKERFSLILESASTNQTSMYLCASSPRQPVTGNTIYFGEGSWLTVV.

This chain uses TRBV28 with TRBJ2-7; TRBD1 agrees at 8 bases. The V gene end was trimmed by 0 bases and the J gene end by 2 bases; junction bases not matched to a gene: 3. The germline gives CDR1 MDHEN, CDR2 SYDVKM. This CDR3 spans 15 amino acids. Here the CDR3 reads CASSLWDRATYEQYF. The CDR3 coding sequence is TGTGCCAGCAGTTTATGGGACAGGGCAACCTACGAGCAGTACTTC.

The genes are TRBV27 and TRBJ2-2; TRBD2 matches 10 bases. With 5 bases clipped from V and 4 bases from J, the junction kept 4 bases outside the gene matches. The CDR3 extends over 15 amino acids. Germline V gene data show CDR1 as MNHEY and CDR2 as SMNVEV (reference sequence). In DNA, the CDR3 is TGTGCCAGCAGTCACCGGACTAGCGGCACCGGGGAGCTGTTTTTT. Its translation: CASSHRTSGTGELFF.

This clone was recorded only once. CDR3: CASTPDRESYNEQFF. The CDR3 bases are TGTGCCAGTACCCCGGACAGGGAAAGCTACAATGAGCAGTTCTTC. The rearrangement links TRBV19 to TRBJ2-1; 8 bases line up with TRBD1. This CDR3 region has 15 residues. Germline assignment: CDR1 LNHDA and CDR2 SQIVND (reference sequence). The ends lost 7 bases at V and 3 bases at J; junction bases unmatched: 8.

The chain has TRBV10-1 and TRBJ2-2; D ambiguous. The V end was cut by 2 bases, the J end by 5 bases, with 6 bases between. CDR1 and CDR2 from the germline V gene are WNHNN and SYGVQD (reference sequence). There are 13 residues in the CDR3. This CDR3 reads CASSERATGELFF. The CDR3 region has the DNA TGCGCCAGCAGTGAGAGAGCGACCGGGGAGCTGTTTTTT.

V is TRBV5-1 and J is TRBJ2-2; 8 positions match TRBD2. The CDR3 contains 17 residues. Germline CDR1 is SGHRS and CDR2 is YFSETQ. J gave up 1 base and V 3 bases, and 8 bases lay outside the gene matches. CDR3 sequence (DNA): TGCGCCAGCAGCTACTTCCCTGCGGGAGGGAACACCGGGGAGCTGTTTTTT. As protein: CASSYFPAGGNTGELFF. The full variable domain, its missing parts supplied by reference TRBV5-1 and TRBJ2-2, is KAGVTQTPRYLIKTRGQQVTLSCSPISGHRSVSWYQQTPGQGLQFLFEYFSETQRNKGNFPGRFSGRQFSNSRSEMNVSTLELGDSALYLCASSYFPAGGNTGELFFGEGSRLTVL.

V usage is TRBV27 and J usage is TRBJ1-5; the D is unclear. Germline CDR1 is MNHEY and CDR2 is SMNVEV (reference sequence). This CDR3 region has 14 residues. V dropped 4 bases and J dropped 0 bases, with 7 bases sitting between them. CDR3 nucleotide sequence: TGTGCCAGCAGTTACAGTTATAGCAATCAGCCCCAGCATTTT. Translated: CASSYSYSNQPQHF.

The J gene is TRBJ1-5, the V gene TRBV28; TRBD1 might be the D (5 bases). Trimming took off 1 base at V and 1 base at J, with 11 bases between the two ends. CDR1 and CDR2 (germline): MDHEN, SYDVKM. This CDR3 region has 16 residues. CDR3 sequence: CASSLLGRKSNQPQHF. DNA of the CDR3: TGTGCCAGCAGTTTATTGGGGCGGAAAAGCAATCAGCCCCAGCATTTT.

The chain has TRBV9 and TRBJ2-2, with 11 bases that match TRBD2. The germline CDR1 and CDR2 sequences are SGDLS and YYNGEE. The CDR3 totals 18 residues. J gave up 6 bases and V 2 bases, and 12 bases lay outside the gene matches. CDR3 sequence: CASSVQLAGGLEAGELFF. In nucleotides, the CDR3 is TGTGCCAGCAGCGTTCAGCTAGCGGGGGGCCTTGAGGCCGGGGAGCTGTTTTTT.

A word on this clone: This same CDR3 is encoded by further DNA sequences in the sample. This sequence joins TRBV9 and TRBJ2-2, with D maybe TRBD1 (5 bases). The CDR3 contains 15 residues. Germline loops: CDR1 SGDLS, CDR2 YYNGEE. Trimming pared 0 bases from V and 1 base from J, leaving 7 bases between. CDR3 sequence (DNA): TGTGCCAGCAGCGTAGTAACAGGGAACACCGGGGAGCTGTTTTTT. As protein: CASSVVTGNTGELFF.

The chain is built from TRBV9 and TRBJ2-3; 7 bases align to TRBD2. Trimming at V came to 1 base and at J to 2 bases, leaving 7 bases not matched to a gene. The CDR3 covers 16 residues. Germline V lookup: CDR1 SGDLS, CDR2 YYNGEE. The CDR3 coding sequence is TGTGCCAGCAGCGTACAAAGCGGGGTGGACACAGATACGCAGTATTTT. Protein product: CASSVQSGVDTDTQYF.

The chain is built from TRBV28 and TRBJ2-1; D is possibly TRBD2 (7 bases). Trimming took 9 bases from V and 2 from J, leaving 17 bases between them. Germline CDR1 is MDHEN and CDR2 is SYDVKM. The CDR3 totals 15 residues. The CDR3, as DNA: TGTGCCAGTCTTTCGGGGGGCCCTACCTACAATGAGCAGTTCTTC. Its translation: CASLSGGPTYNEQFF.

This clone came up once. The J gene is TRBJ2-3, the V gene TRBV7-6, with D hard to call. This CDR3 is 13 amino acids long. CDR1 and CDR2 from the germline V gene are SGHVS and FNYEAQ. V lost 5 bases, J lost 5 bases, and 11 bases lay in between. The CDR3 region has the DNA TGTGCCAGCAGCCCCAGGTCGGAAGATACGCAGTATTTT. Its protein product is CASSPRSEDTQYF.

CDR3 sequence (DNA): TGTGCCACCAATCAACAGACCTACAATGAGCAGTTCTTC. Its protein is CATNQQTYNEQFF. This sequence joins TRBV24-1 and TRBJ2-1; D unresolved. Germline V lookup: CDR1 KGHDR, CDR2 SFDVKD. The V end lost 8 bases, the J end lost 2 bases, and 9 bases lay between the germline ends. The CDR3 length is 13 residues.

The chain employs TRBV28 and TRBJ2-5; TRBD1 is a possible D gene (5 bases). This CDR3 is 15 amino acids long. V was cut by 0 bases and J by 5 bases, with 13 bases left in between. Germline values: CDR1 MDHEN, CDR2 SYDVKM. CDR3 in DNA: TGTGCCAGCAGTTTATGGGCGCAGGGTCGGGAGACCCAGTACTTC. It is translated as CASSLWAQGRETQYF.

This clone showed up just a few times. The chain uses TRBV4-1 and TRBJ2-7, with 9 bases lining up with TRBD1. The V gene's germline CDR1 is MGHRA and CDR2 YSYEKL. The V and J ends lost 11 bases and 6 bases, in that order; junction bases with no gene match: 14. CDR3 length: 14 residues. The CDR3 sequence: CASSGGTGRGEQYF. CDR3 nucleotide sequence: TGCGCCTCAAGTGGGGGGACAGGGAGGGGCGAGCAGTACTTC.

The chain recombines TRBV7-2 with TRBJ1-2, with D perhaps TRBD1 (6 bases). V gave up 4 bases and J gave up 6 bases, with 15 bases separating them. Per the germline V gene, CDR1 is SGHTA and CDR2 is FQGNSA. CDR3 length: 14 amino acids. The CDR3 nucleotides are TGTGCCAGCAGCTCCACAGGGATCAGTAATGGCTACACCTTC. Translating it yields CASSSTGISNGYTF.

V gene TRBV30 combines with J gene TRBJ1-6, with 8 bases aligning to TRBD1. The CDR3 consists of 16 residues. CDR1 and CDR2 from the germline V gene are GTSNPN and SVGIG (reference sequence). With 3 bases clipped from V and 10 bases from J, the junction kept 14 bases outside the gene matches. The CDR3 DNA sequence: TGTGCCTGGAGCGCCGGGACAGGTAGTTCAAGGTCACCCCTCCACTTT. It translates to CAWSAGTGSSRSPLHF.

This sequence joins TRBV28 and TRBJ2-1, with 8 bases fitting TRBD1. Germline CDR1 is MDHEN and CDR2 is SYDVKM. The CDR3 spans 14 residues. The V and J ends lost 5 bases and 10 bases, in that order; junction bases with no gene match: 10. CDR3 protein: CASSPPTGVEEQFF. The CDR3 DNA follows: TGTGCCAGCAGTCCGCCGACAGGGGTGGAAGAGCAGTTCTTC. The full variable domain, completed using reference TRBV28 and TRBJ2-1, is DVKVTQSSRYLVKRTGEKVFLECVQDMDHENMFWYRQDPGLGLRLIYFSYDVKMKEKGDIPEGYSVSREKKERFSLILESASTNQTSMYLCASSPPTGVEEQFFGPGTRLTVL.

A note on this clone: Other DNA sequences of this sample code for an identical CDR3. The chain couples TRBV7-2 to TRBJ1-2; 7 nucleotides line up with TRBD1. The ends lost 6 bases at V and 1 base at J; junction bases unmatched: 8. Germline V gene sequence: CDR1 SGHTA, CDR2 FQGNSA. CDR3 size: 15 residues. The CDR3 loop reads CASRPQGIGNYGYTF. The DNA for the CDR3 is TGTGCCAGCAGGCCACAGGGGATCGGTAACTATGGCTACACCTTC.